The rows below give T cell receptor beta chains drawn from one sample of a study of shared clonotypes between healthy human individuals. Data came from immunoSEQ multiplex PCR; TCRdb stores just in-frame clones and leaves some out. The sample has roughly 2.2 million clones, approximately 93% seen once. The sequencing sample was made of naive CD4+ T cells from PBMCs. Receptor source: a man between 18 and 29 years old in good health. Some clones in this sample may be carry-over from other donors' samples. Each CDR3 is given with its conserved first and last residue. D genes are given only for firm matches. Clone size is not always given. Where it is, it says once, few, many or a class for expanded clones.

clone size	J gene	D gene	V gene	CDR3 protein	CDR3 DNA
.	TRBJ2-3	.	TRBV7-8	CASSSGLSRTDTQYF	TGTGCCAGCAGCTCCGGTCTATCCCGCACAGATACGCAGTATTTT
.	TRBJ2-7	.	TRBV5-4	CASSLHRTYEQYF	TGTGCCAGCAGCTTGCACAGGACCTACGAGCAGTACTTC
.	TRBJ2-2	TRBD1	TRBV19	CASNTGAQGATGELFF	TGTGCCAGTAACACGGGGGCACAGGGGGCGACCGGGGAGCTGTTTTTT
.	TRBJ2-1	.	TRBV30	CAWSVWEYGEYNEQFF	TGTGCCTGGAGTGTGTGGGAGTATGGGGAGTACAATGAGCAGTTCTTC
.	TRBJ1-1	.	TRBV19	CASSNNMGTEAFF	TGTGCCAGTAGTAATAACATGGGGACTGAAGCTTTCTTT
once	TRBJ2-7	TRBD1	TRBV7-9	CASSLVGQGVSYEQYF	TGTGCCAGCAGCTTAGTTGGTCAGGGGGTCTCCTACGAGCAGTACTTC
.	TRBJ1-3	.	TRBV6-1	CASSDGRTGNTIYF	TGTGCCAGCAGTGACGGGCGGACTGGAAACACCATATATTTT
.	TRBJ2-2	.	TRBV11-2	CASRFGSATNTGELFF	TGTGCCAGCAGATTCGGATCGGCAACGAACACCGGGGAGCTGTTTTTT
.	TRBJ1-1	.	TRBV5-1	CASSVGNMNTEAFF	TGCGCCAGCAGCGTAGGGAATATGAACACTGAAGCTTTCTTT
.	TRBJ1-1	.	TRBV29-1	CSIRGGANTEAFF	TGCAGCATTAGAGGGGGAGCGAACACTGAAGCTTTCTTT
once	TRBJ2-1	.	TRBV5-1	CASSQTTVDNEQFF	TGCGCCAGCAGCCAGACGACAGTCGACAATGAGCAGTTCTTC
.	TRBJ2-5	TRBD1	TRBV27	CASRPLADRGQSRDLQETQYF	TGTGCCAGCCGCCCCCTGGCGGACAGGGGGCAAAGTCGGGATTTACAAGAGACCCAGTACTTC
.	TRBJ2-1	TRBD2	TRBV7-3	CASSLLGTSGTSHYNEQFF	TGTGCCAGCAGCTTATTAGGGACTAGCGGGACCAGCCACTACAATGAGCAGTTCTTC
.	TRBJ1-1	.	TRBV6-1	CASSENQGGPGTEAFF	TGTGCCAGCAGTGAGAACCAGGGTGGTCCGGGCACTGAAGCTTTCTTT
.	TRBJ2-7	TRBD1	TRBV29-1	CSVDTGDEQYF	TGCAGCGTTGATACAGGGGACGAGCAGTACTTC
.	TRBJ2-7	TRBD1	TRBV11-2	CASSLEGTGRDEQYF	TGTGCCAGCAGCTTAGAGGGGACAGGGCGGGACGAGCAGTACTTC
.	TRBJ2-5	.	TRBV7-3	CASSLGLQETQYF	TGTGCCAGCAGCTTAGGGCTACAAGAGACCCAGTACTTC
.	TRBJ1-1	.	TRBV25-1	CASSGPVPMNTEAFF	TGTGCCAGCAGTGGCCCGGTACCGATGAACACTGAAGCTTTCTTT
.	TRBJ1-2	.	TRBV18	CASSPTGWDYGYTF	TGTGCCAGCTCACCAACAGGGTGGGACTATGGCTACACCTTC
.	TRBJ2-2	TRBD2	TRBV27	CASSLVGRVRPPTGELFF	TGTGCCAGCAGTTTAGTCGGGAGGGTAAGGCCCCCCACCGGGGAGCTGTTTTTT
.	TRBJ1-5	TRBD1	TRBV19	CASSVPGQGYQPQHF	TGTGCCAGTAGTGTACCGGGACAGGGTTACCAGCCCCAGCATTTT
.	TRBJ2-1	.	TRBV4-3	CASSQERQGGQFF	TGCGCCAGCAGCCAAGAGAGACAGGGAGGGCAGTTCTTC
.	TRBJ1-2	TRBD1	TRBV6-5	CASSYYRGSYGYTF	TGTGCCAGCAGTTACTACAGGGGTTCCTATGGCTACACCTTC
.	TRBJ2-7	.	TRBV5-1	CASRREGTYEQYF	TGCGCCAGCAGACGTGAAGGGACCTACGAGCAGTACTTC
.	TRBJ1-2	.	TRBV19	CASSRVSNYGYTF	TGTGCCAGTAGTAGGGTATCGAACTATGGCTACACCTTC
.	TRBJ1-5	.	TRBV4-1	CASSQGRGPSNQPQHF	TGCGCCAGCAGCCAAGGACGGGGTCCAAGCAATCAGCCCCAGCATTTT
.	TRBJ2-3	.	TRBV19	CATSAPSTDTQYF	TGTGCCACCTCGGCCCCTAGCACAGATACGCAGTATTTT